This TCR beta chain was observed in a study of blood T cell repertoires in COVID-19. The ends were cut back, 1 base at V and 7 bases at J, with 11 bases in the middle. The germline V gene has CDR1 SGHRS and CDR2 YFSETQ. The CDR3 runs 13 residues. Repertoires were generated with immunoSEQ multiplex PCR, while TCRdb's copy carries only in-frame clones and drops some. Among approximately 170,000 clones listed, 70% to 85% were seen once. The clonotype comes from a young woman who had recovered from COVID-19. The rearrangement joins TRBV5-1 to TRBJ2-5; tentative D call: TRBD2 (5 bases). Sequenced material: PBMCs or T cells enriched from blood (not recorded which). The CDR3 bases are TGCGCCAGCAGCTTGAATTTAGAGGGGACCCAGTACTTC. Protein sequence: CASSLNLEGTQYF.